The 7 T cell receptor beta chains reported below all come from one sample, sequenced in a study of T cells after yellow fever vaccination. TCRdb re-called the 5' RACE reads through MiXCR, storing one row per CDR3 protein. The sample gives approximately 300,000 distinct CDR3 sequences, roughly a tenth of which show up once; under 4% is in the top ten. The sequencing used CD4+ T cells sorted from PBMCs, collected 45 days after the yellow fever booster vaccination. The receptor source for this set is a man between 18 and 35 years old who received the YFV17D yellow fever vaccine.

The chain is built from TRBV15 and TRBJ2-3; no definite D call. The CDR3 loop spans 18 amino acids. V gave up 3 bases and J gave up 0 bases, with 19 bases separating them. Germline CDR1 is LNHNV and CDR2 is YYDKDF (reference sequence). The CDR3 DNA reads TGTGCCACCAGCAGCAGACCACAAAGTCCCATTAGCACAGATACGCAGTATTTT. Its protein is CATSSRPQSPISTDTQYF.

This clonotype was counted only a few times. The rearrangement uses TRBV5-6 and TRBJ2-1; D might be TRBD1 (6 bases). V was pared by 4 bases and J by 7 bases, with 15 bases between. The CDR3 loop spans 14 amino acids. Germline-derived CDR1 and CDR2 are SGHDT and YYEEEE. CDR3 amino acids: CASSLPGTRNEQFF. CDR3 DNA sequence: TGTGCCAGCAGCCTACCCGGGACACGGAATGAGCAGTTCTTC.

This chain joins TRBV20-1 and TRBJ1-3; D is uncertain. The ends were cut back, 6 bases at V and 2 bases at J, with 8 bases in the middle. This CDR3 spans 12 amino acids. Germline loops: CDR1 DFQATT, CDR2 SNEGSKA (reference sequence). CDR3 DNA sequence: TGCAGTGCGCCCGGGGCTGGAAACACCATATATTTT. This sequence encodes CSAPGAGNTIYF.

The J gene is TRBJ2-7, the V gene TRBV25-1; D remains unclear. This CDR3 contains 13 residues. V lost 4 bases, J lost 3 bases, and 10 bases lay in between. Looked up from germline, CDR1 is MGHDK and CDR2 is SYGVNS. The CDR3 region is CASSAGYGYEQYF. The CDR3 nucleotides are TGTGCCAGCAGTGCCGGATACGGCTACGAGCAGTACTTC.

The V gene is TRBV19, the J gene TRBJ1-5; no reliable D call. V lost 1 base, J lost 0 bases, and 10 bases lay in between. The CDR3 covers 16 residues. Germline CDR1 reads LNHDA; CDR2 reads SQIVND (reference sequence). CDR3 loop: CASSIVAQNSNQPQHF. CDR3 coding DNA: TGTGCCAGTAGTATAGTAGCTCAGAATAGCAATCAGCCCCAGCATTTT.

The rearrangement joins TRBV20-1 to TRBJ1-2; perhaps TRBD1 as D (5 bases). Germline assignment: CDR1 DFQATT and CDR2 SNEGSKA (reference sequence). The CDR3 contains 15 residues. V lost 3 bases and J 0 bases, leaving 14 bases between the germline ends. The DNA of the CDR3 is TGCAGTGCTAGTCGTGTAGGACACACTAACTATGGCTACACCTTC. Its translation is CSASRVGHTNYGYTF.

The rearrangement uses TRBV7-9 and TRBJ2-2, with 10 nucleotides matching TRBD2. Germline V gene lookup returns CDR1 SEHNR and CDR2 FQNEAQ (reference sequence). This CDR3 spans 17 amino acids. With V trimmed by 3 bases and J by 4 bases, 8 bases remained unmatched. The chain's CDR3 is CASSLASGGPGTGELFF. Written as DNA, the CDR3 is TGTGCCAGCAGCTTGGCTAGCGGGGGTCCGGGCACCGGGGAGCTGTTTTTT.